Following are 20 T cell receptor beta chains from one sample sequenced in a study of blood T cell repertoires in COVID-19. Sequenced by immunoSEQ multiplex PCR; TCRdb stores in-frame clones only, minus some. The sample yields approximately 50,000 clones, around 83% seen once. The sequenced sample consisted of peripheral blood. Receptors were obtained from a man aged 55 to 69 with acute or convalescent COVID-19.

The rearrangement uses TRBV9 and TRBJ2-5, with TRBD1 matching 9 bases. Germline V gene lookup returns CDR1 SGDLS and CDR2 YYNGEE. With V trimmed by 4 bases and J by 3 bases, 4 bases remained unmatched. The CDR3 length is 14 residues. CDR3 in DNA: TGTGCCAGCAGCCCCCGGGACAGGGAAGAGACCCAGTACTTC. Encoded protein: CASSPRDREETQYF.

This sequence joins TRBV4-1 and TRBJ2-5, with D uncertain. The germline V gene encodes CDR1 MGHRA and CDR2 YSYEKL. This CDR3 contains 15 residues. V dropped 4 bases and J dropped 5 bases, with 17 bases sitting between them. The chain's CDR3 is CASSLRQEYRETQYF. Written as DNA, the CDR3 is TGCGCCAGCAGCCTGCGTCAAGAGTATCGGGAGACCCAGTACTTC.

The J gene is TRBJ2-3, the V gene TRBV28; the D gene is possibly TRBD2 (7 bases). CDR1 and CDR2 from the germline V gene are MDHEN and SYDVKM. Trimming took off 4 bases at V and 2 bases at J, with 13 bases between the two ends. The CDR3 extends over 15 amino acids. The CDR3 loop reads CASSYGGANTDTQYF. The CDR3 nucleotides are TGTGCCAGCAGTTATGGGGGGGCTAACACAGATACGCAGTATTTT.

CDR3 bases: TGTGCCAGCAGCATTGAGTCAGGGGTGGGGGAGCAGTACTTC. Protein: CASSIESGVGEQYF. The chain carries TRBV27 and TRBJ2-7, with a possible D match to TRBD1 (6 bases). Trimming pared 6 bases from V and 7 bases from J, leaving 19 bases between. Germline V gene sequence: CDR1 MNHEY, CDR2 SMNVEV (reference sequence). CDR3 size: 14 residues.

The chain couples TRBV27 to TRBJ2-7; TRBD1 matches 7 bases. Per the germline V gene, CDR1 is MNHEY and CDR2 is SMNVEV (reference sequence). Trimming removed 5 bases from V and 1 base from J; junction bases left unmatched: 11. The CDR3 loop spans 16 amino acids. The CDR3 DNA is TGTGCCAGCAGTCCCACAGGGGCCCGCCTGTCCTACGAGCAGTACTTC. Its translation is CASSPTGARLSYEQYF.

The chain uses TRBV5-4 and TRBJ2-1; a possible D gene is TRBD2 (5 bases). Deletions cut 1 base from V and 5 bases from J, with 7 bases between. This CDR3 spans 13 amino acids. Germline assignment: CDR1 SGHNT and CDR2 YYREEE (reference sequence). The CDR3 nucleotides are TGTGCCAGCAGCTTGTCGAGGGACAATGAGCAGTTCTTC. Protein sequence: CASSLSRDNEQFF.

Written as DNA, the CDR3 is TGCGCCAGCAGCCGAACAGGGGGAAGAGAGACCGGGGAGCTGTTTTTT. As protein: CASSRTGGRETGELFF. The chain uses TRBV4-1 and TRBJ2-2, with 8 bases identical to TRBD1. This CDR3 is 16 amino acids long. The V and J ends lost 4 bases and 5 bases, in that order; junction bases with no gene match: 9. Germline V CDR1 and CDR2: MGHRA, YSYEKL.

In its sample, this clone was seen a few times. The CDR3: CASSLGGQADQPQHF. The CDR3 nucleotides read TGTGCCAGCAGTTTAGGGGGACAGGCCGATCAGCCCCAGCATTTT. V gene TRBV28 combines with J gene TRBJ1-5; TRBD1 aligns across 8 bases. After removal of 2 bases from V and 5 bases from J, the junction contained 5 bases not matched to a gene. Germline V gene sequence: CDR1 MDHEN, CDR2 SYDVKM. This CDR3 has 15 amino acids.

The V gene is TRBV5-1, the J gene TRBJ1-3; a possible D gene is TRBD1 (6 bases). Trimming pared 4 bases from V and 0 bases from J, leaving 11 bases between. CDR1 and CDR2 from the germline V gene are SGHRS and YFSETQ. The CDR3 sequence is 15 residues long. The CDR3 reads CASSTTGLSGNTIYF. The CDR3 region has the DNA TGCGCCAGCAGCACGACAGGACTCTCTGGAAACACCATATATTTT.

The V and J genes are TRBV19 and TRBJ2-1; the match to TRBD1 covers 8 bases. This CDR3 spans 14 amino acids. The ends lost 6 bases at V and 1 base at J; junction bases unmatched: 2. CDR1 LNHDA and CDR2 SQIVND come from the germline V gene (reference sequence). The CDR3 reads CASRWTGSYNEQFF. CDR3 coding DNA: TGTGCCAGTAGGTGGACAGGGTCCTACAATGAGCAGTTCTTC. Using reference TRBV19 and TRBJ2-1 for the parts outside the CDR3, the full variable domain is DGGITQSPKYLFRKEGQNVTLSCEQNLNHDAMYWYRQDPGQGLRLIYYSQIVNDFQKGDIAEGYSVSREKKESFPLTVTSAQKNPTAFYLCASRWTGSYNEQFFGPGTRLTVL.

CDR3 loop: CASSLAGSGLGNTIYF. In DNA form, the CDR3 reads TGCGCCAGCAGCCTTGCGGGGTCCGGGCTCGGAAACACCATATATTTT. J is TRBJ1-3 and V is TRBV5-1; D is uncertain. V was shortened by 4 bases and J by 4 bases, with 18 bases between the two germline ends. The CDR3 contains 16 residues. Germline V CDR1 and CDR2: SGHRS, YFSETQ.

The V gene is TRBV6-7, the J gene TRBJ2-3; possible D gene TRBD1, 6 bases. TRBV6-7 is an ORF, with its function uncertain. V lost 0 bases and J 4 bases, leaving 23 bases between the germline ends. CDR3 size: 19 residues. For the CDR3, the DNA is TGTGCCAGCAGTTACTCGATCGTTGGAAAGGGGGTCTTCGCAGATACGCAGTATTTT. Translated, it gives CASSYSIVGKGVFADTQYF.

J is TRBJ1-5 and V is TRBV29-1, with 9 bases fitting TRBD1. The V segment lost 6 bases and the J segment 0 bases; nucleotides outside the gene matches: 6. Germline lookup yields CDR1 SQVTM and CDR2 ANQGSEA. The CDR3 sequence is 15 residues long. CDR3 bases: TGCAGCGTGTCCGGGACAGGGAATAGCAATCAGCCCCAGCATTTT. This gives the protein CSVSGTGNSNQPQHF.

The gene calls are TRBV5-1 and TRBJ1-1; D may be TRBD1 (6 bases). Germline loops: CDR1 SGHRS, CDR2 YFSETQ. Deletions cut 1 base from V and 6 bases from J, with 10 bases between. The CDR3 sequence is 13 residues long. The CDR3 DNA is TGCGCCAGCAGCTTGCCAGGGGCTCCTGAAGCTTTCTTT. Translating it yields CASSLPGAPEAFF. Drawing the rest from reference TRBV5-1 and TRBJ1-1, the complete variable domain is KAGVTQTPRYLIKTRGQQVTLSCSPISGHRSVSWYQQTPGQGLQFLFEYFSETQRNKGNFPGRFSGRQFSNSRSEMNVSTLELGDSALYLCASSLPGAPEAFFGQGTRLTVV.

Here the CDR3 DNA reads TGTGCCAGCAGCAAAGTGAGAGGAGGGGTAGGCTATGGCTACACCTTC. It translates to CASSKVRGGVGYGYTF. The chain carries TRBV21-1 and TRBJ1-2. TRBV21-1 is tagged as a pseudogene. The CDR3 runs to 16 residues.

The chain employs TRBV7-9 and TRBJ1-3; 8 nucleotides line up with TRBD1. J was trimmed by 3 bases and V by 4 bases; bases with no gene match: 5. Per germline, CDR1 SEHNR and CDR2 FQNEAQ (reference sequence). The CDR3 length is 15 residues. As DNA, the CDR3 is TGTGCCAGCAGCTCGACAGGGGAAGGTGGAAACACCATATATTTT. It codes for CASSSTGEGGNTIYF.

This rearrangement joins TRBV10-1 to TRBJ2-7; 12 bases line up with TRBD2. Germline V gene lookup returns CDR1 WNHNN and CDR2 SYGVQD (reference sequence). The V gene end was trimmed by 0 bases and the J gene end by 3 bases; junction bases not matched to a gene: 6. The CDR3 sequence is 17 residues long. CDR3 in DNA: TGCGCCAGCAGTGAGTCGAGGACTAGCGGGGTCCTCTACGAGCAGTACTTC. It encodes CASSESRTSGVLYEQYF.

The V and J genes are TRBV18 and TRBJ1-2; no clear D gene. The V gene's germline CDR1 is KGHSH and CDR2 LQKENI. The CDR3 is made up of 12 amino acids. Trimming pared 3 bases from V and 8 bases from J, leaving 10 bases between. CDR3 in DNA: TGTGCCAGCTCACCGCCCGGGTGGGGCTACACCTTC. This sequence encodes CASSPPGWGYTF.

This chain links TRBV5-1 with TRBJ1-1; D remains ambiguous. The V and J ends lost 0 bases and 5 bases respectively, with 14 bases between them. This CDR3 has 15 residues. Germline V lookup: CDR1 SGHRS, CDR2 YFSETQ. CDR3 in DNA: TGCGCCAGCAGCTTGGCCGGGCCGGGGAGGACTGAAGCTTTCTTT. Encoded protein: CASSLAGPGRTEAFF.

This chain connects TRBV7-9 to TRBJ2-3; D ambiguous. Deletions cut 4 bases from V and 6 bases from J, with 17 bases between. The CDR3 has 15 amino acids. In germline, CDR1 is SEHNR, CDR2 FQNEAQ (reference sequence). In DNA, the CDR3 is TGTGCCAGCAGCTCCCGGGTCGAACTGCCGGATACGCAGTATTTT. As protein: CASSSRVELPDTQYF.